The rows below give T cell receptor beta chains drawn from one sample of a study of control samples from healthy donors and cancer patients. Clones were read by immunoSEQ multiplex PCR, and TCRdb kept only the in-frame ones, dropping some. The sample yields roughly 93,000 clones, roughly nine tenths seen once. The sequenced sample was PBMCs. The source is a woman aged 45-59 years with colorectal cancer. Each CDR3 is given without its conserved first and last residue. D genes are given only for firm matches.

CDR3 protein: ASSEGDAGYT
J gene: TRBJ1-2
V gene: TRBV6-1
D gene: .

CDR3 protein: ASSLEATYGYT
J gene: TRBJ1-2
V gene: TRBV12-3/TRBV12-4
D gene: .

CDR3 protein: ASRTKQGRGETQY
J gene: TRBJ2-5
V gene: TRBV5-1
D gene: .

CDR3 protein: ASSLRTENSPLH
J gene: TRBJ1-6
V gene: TRBV19
D gene: .

CDR3 protein: ASSIAGRFNTGELF
J gene: TRBJ2-2
V gene: TRBV19
D gene: .

CDR3 protein: ASSLGQGTDTQY
J gene: TRBJ2-3
V gene: TRBV4-3
D gene: TRBD1

CDR3 protein: ASSNWDEKLF
J gene: TRBJ1-4
V gene: TRBV19
D gene: .

CDR3 protein: ASSATSGGLGSADTQY
J gene: TRBJ2-3
V gene: TRBV7-2
D gene: TRBD2

CDR3 protein: ASGPGGTGANVLT
J gene: TRBJ2-6
V gene: TRBV12-5
D gene: TRBD1

CDR3 protein: ASSAQGSTDTQY
J gene: TRBJ2-3
V gene: TRBV6-4
D gene: .

CDR3 protein: AISDVGMTAF
J gene: TRBJ1-1
V gene: TRBV10-3
D gene: .

CDR3 protein: ASKEDSYSNQPQH
J gene: TRBJ1-5
V gene: TRBV5-1
D gene: .

CDR3 protein: ASSQSWGQRSNYGYT
J gene: TRBJ1-2
V gene: TRBV4-1
D gene: TRBD1

CDR3 protein: ASSEGTGRSPLH
J gene: TRBJ1-6
V gene: TRBV19
D gene: TRBD1

CDR3 protein: ASSPGGTGEAF
J gene: TRBJ1-1
V gene: TRBV6-5
D gene: TRBD1

CDR3 protein: ASSSDRGQEKLF
J gene: TRBJ1-4
V gene: TRBV19
D gene: TRBD1

CDR3 protein: ASSEQGALTEAF
J gene: TRBJ1-1
V gene: TRBV2
D gene: TRBD1

CDR3 protein: ASSVAGTRDEQF
J gene: TRBJ2-1
V gene: TRBV9
D gene: .

CDR3 protein: ASSQASTTGAEAF
J gene: TRBJ1-1
V gene: TRBV14
D gene: .

CDR3 protein: ASSNPPALTDTQY
J gene: TRBJ2-3
V gene: TRBV28
D gene: .

CDR3 protein: ASSPSGTDGNQPQH
J gene: TRBJ1-5
V gene: TRBV18
D gene: TRBD1

CDR3 protein: ASSSASNSPLH
J gene: TRBJ1-6
V gene: TRBV9
D gene: .

CDR3 protein: AIHIGTGELF
J gene: TRBJ2-2
V gene: TRBV10-3
D gene: .

CDR3 protein: ASSDQGSNEKLF
J gene: TRBJ1-4
V gene: TRBV6-4
D gene: .

CDR3 protein: AWSPDGSYGYT
J gene: TRBJ1-2
V gene: TRBV30
D gene: .

CDR3 protein: ASSSGTGSTDTQY
J gene: TRBJ2-3
V gene: TRBV7-2
D gene: TRBD1

CDR3 protein: ASSRQGGNSPLH
J gene: TRBJ1-6
V gene: TRBV7-8
D gene: TRBD1

CDR3 protein: ASSPRGMGGTEAF
J gene: TRBJ1-1
V gene: TRBV18
D gene: .

CDR3 protein: ASSHRGSGDPETQY
J gene: TRBJ2-5
V gene: TRBV4-1
D gene: TRBD2

CDR3 protein: ASSLARMTSRVSGELF
J gene: TRBJ2-2
V gene: TRBV7-2
D gene: TRBD2

CDR3 protein: ASSTPGQGQETQY
J gene: TRBJ2-5
V gene: TRBV6-6
D gene: TRBD1

CDR3 protein: ATSDPDRAYGYT
J gene: TRBJ1-2
V gene: TRBV24-1
D gene: TRBD1

CDR3 protein: ASRDRVLRGSPLH
J gene: TRBJ1-6
V gene: TRBV5-6
D gene: TRBD1

CDR3 protein: ASSPGGQGYGYT
J gene: TRBJ1-2
V gene: TRBV4-2
D gene: TRBD1

CDR3 protein: AISERGGPAETQY
J gene: TRBJ2-5
V gene: TRBV10-3
D gene: .

CDR3 protein: ASSSRQGSQPQH
J gene: TRBJ1-5
V gene: TRBV28
D gene: TRBD1

CDR3 protein: ASSQELQGRGNTEAF
J gene: TRBJ1-1
V gene: TRBV3-1/TRBV3-2
D gene: .

CDR3 protein: ASSYSQVVDSPLH
J gene: TRBJ1-6
V gene: TRBV6-6
D gene: .

CDR3 protein: ASSLVSDQETQY
J gene: TRBJ2-5
V gene: TRBV7-9
D gene: .

CDR3 protein: ASSFSGQGPNEQF
J gene: TRBJ2-1
V gene: TRBV5-4
D gene: TRBD1

CDR3 protein: ASSPAQRTGGV
J gene: TRBJ2-1
V gene: TRBV5-6
D gene: TRBD1

CDR3 protein: ASSWWGDTEAF
J gene: TRBJ1-1
V gene: TRBV5-1
D gene: .

CDR3 protein: ASSQQNQPQH
J gene: TRBJ1-5
V gene: TRBV18
D gene: .

CDR3 protein: ASSQDPNTGELF
J gene: TRBJ2-2
V gene: TRBV4-3
D gene: .

CDR3 protein: ASSYLGGAGNTIY
J gene: TRBJ1-3
V gene: TRBV5-5
D gene: .

CDR3 protein: ASSTTGSSGANVLT
J gene: TRBJ2-6
V gene: TRBV19
D gene: .

CDR3 protein: ASSLQGAQPQH
J gene: TRBJ1-5
V gene: TRBV28
D gene: TRBD1

CDR3 protein: AILATGNTEAF
J gene: TRBJ1-1
V gene: TRBV10-3
D gene: .

CDR3 protein: ASSGDGNTIY
J gene: TRBJ1-3
V gene: TRBV18
D gene: .